This T cell receptor (beta chain) was captured in a study of T cell responses to AZD1222 COVID-19 vaccine. Study-wide points: Spike-specific TCR breadth and depth rose after two AZD1222 doses. Repertoires were obtained only post-peak T cell response. Clonal diversity may have been underestimated in mostly white British donors. Mapped onto spike, vaccine-associated CD4 TCRs spanned it and were dominant at 160-218 and 743-854.

The ends lost 4 bases at V and 10 bases at J; junction bases unmatched: 8. The CDR3 has 14 residues. The germline CDR1 and CDR2 sequences are SGHRS and YFSETQ. TCRdb's copy holds only in-frame clones and misses some; the assay was immunoSEQ multiplex PCR. The sample lists about 180,000 clones; over 80% were seen once. Details on this clone: Its target is unknown.

This chain links TRBV5-1 with TRBJ1-6; the match to TRBD1 covers 7 bases. This clonotype was sampled from an adult who received the MenACWY meningococcal vaccine as a control. The sample here was peripheral blood, taken 28 days after the second dose of the MenACWY control vaccine. DNA for the CDR3: TGCGCCAGCAGCCAAGACAGGGAAGGATCACCCCTCCACTTT. Amino acid sequence: CASSQDREGSPLHF.